Listed below are T cell receptor beta chains from one sample, sequenced in a study of shared clonotypes between healthy human individuals. Generated by immunoSEQ multiplex PCR, the TCRdb table keeps only in-frame clones and is missing some. The data contain about 2,500,000 clones, approximately 94% of them seen just once; the ten biggest clones take up roughly 0.15%. The material sequenced was naive CD4+ T cells sorted from blood. The receptors were sampled from a man between 18 and 29 years old in good health. Both conserved end residues are part of each CDR3. Each record gives: clone size, D gene, J gene, V gene, CDR3 length, CDR3 protein, CDR3 DNA. The D gene is left open where the match is weak. The size of a clone is reported for some rows only, either as once, few or many, or as a class for expanded clones.

abundance: -
d_gene: -
j_gene: TRBJ2-5
v_gene: TRBV10-3
len: 13
CDR3aa: CAISESSVETQYF
CDR3nt: TGTGCCATCAGTGAGTCGAGCGTAGAGACCCAGTACTTC

abundance: -
d_gene: TRBD1
j_gene: TRBJ2-1
v_gene: TRBV4-3
len: 16
CDR3aa: CASSQERDRGHNEQFF
CDR3nt: TGCGCCAGCAGCCAAGAACGGGACAGGGGGCACAATGAGCAGTTCTTC

abundance: -
d_gene: -
j_gene: TRBJ2-7
v_gene: TRBV5-1
len: 14
CDR3aa: CASSLAESSYEQYF
CDR3nt: TGCGCCAGCAGCTTGGCCGAGAGCTCCTACGAGCAGTACTTC

abundance: -
d_gene: TRBD1
j_gene: TRBJ1-1
v_gene: TRBV28
len: 14
CDR3aa: CAVLNRGLNTEAFF
CDR3nt: TGTGCCGTACTTAACAGGGGACTGAACACTGAAGCTTTCTTT

abundance: few
d_gene: -
j_gene: TRBJ1-2
v_gene: TRBV18
len: 13
CDR3aa: CASSEGPSYGYTF
CDR3nt: TGTGCCAGCTCCGAAGGCCCAAGCTATGGCTACACCTTC

abundance: -
d_gene: -
j_gene: TRBJ1-2
v_gene: TRBV4-2
len: 15
CDR3aa: CASSQGSPNPGGYTF
CDR3nt: TGTGCCAGCAGCCAAGGCTCACCGAACCCGGGCGGCTACACCTTC

abundance: -
d_gene: TRBD2
j_gene: TRBJ2-1
v_gene: TRBV5-6
len: 15
CDR3aa: CASSLVPGGYNEQFF
CDR3nt: TGTGCCAGCAGCTTGGTACCGGGGGGGTACAATGAGCAGTTCTTC

abundance: few
d_gene: -
j_gene: TRBJ2-2
v_gene: TRBV2
len: 13
CDR3aa: CASSDMTTGELFF
CDR3nt: TGTGCCAGCAGTGATATGACGACCGGGGAGCTGTTTTTT

abundance: -
d_gene: TRBD2
j_gene: TRBJ2-5
v_gene: TRBV2
len: 14
CDR3aa: CASRGTSGGKTQYF
CDR3nt: TGTGCCAGCAGGGGGACTAGCGGGGGTAAGACCCAGTACTTC

abundance: -
d_gene: -
j_gene: TRBJ2-1
v_gene: TRBV27
len: 13
CDR3aa: CASAKARYNEQFF
CDR3nt: TGTGCCAGCGCGAAGGCTCGATACAATGAGCAGTTCTTC

abundance: -
d_gene: TRBD2
j_gene: TRBJ2-3
v_gene: TRBV30
len: 15
CDR3aa: CAWSETSGITDTQYF
CDR3nt: TGTGCCTGGAGTGAGACTAGCGGGATAACAGATACGCAGTATTTT

abundance: -
d_gene: TRBD1
j_gene: TRBJ2-7
v_gene: TRBV27
len: 15
CDR3aa: CASTGRRQGSYEQYF
CDR3nt: TGTGCCAGCACCGGACGACGACAGGGCTCCTACGAGCAGTACTTC

abundance: -
d_gene: TRBD2
j_gene: TRBJ2-3
v_gene: TRBV5-1
len: 16
CDR3aa: CASSLVPSGGTDTQYF
CDR3nt: TGCGCCAGCAGCTTGGTTCCTAGCGGGGGCACAGATACGCAGTATTTT

abundance: -
d_gene: TRBD1
j_gene: TRBJ1-2
v_gene: TRBV5-4
len: 14
CDR3aa: CASSSEQGAKGYTF
CDR3nt: TGTGCCAGCAGCTCTGAACAGGGGGCGAAGGGCTACACCTTC

abundance: -
d_gene: -
j_gene: TRBJ2-5
v_gene: TRBV25-1
len: 15
CDR3aa: CASSEWGQKQETQYF
CDR3nt: TGTGCCAGCAGTGAATGGGGACAAAAACAAGAGACCCAGTACTTC

abundance: -
d_gene: -
j_gene: TRBJ1-1
v_gene: TRBV2
len: 13
CDR3aa: CALSPGGTSEAFF
CDR3nt: TGTGCCCTATCGCCGGGGGGAACCTCTGAAGCTTTCTTT

abundance: -
d_gene: -
j_gene: TRBJ1-6
v_gene: TRBV7-3
len: 13
CDR3aa: CASSLLTTSPLHF
CDR3nt: TGTGCCAGCAGCTTATTAACAACCTCACCCCTCCACTTT

abundance: -
d_gene: TRBD1
j_gene: TRBJ2-3
v_gene: TRBV5-1
len: 16
CDR3aa: CASSLPGQGVSDTQYF
CDR3nt: TGCGCCAGCAGCTTACCGGGACAGGGGGTTTCAGATACGCAGTATTTT

abundance: few
d_gene: TRBD1
j_gene: TRBJ2-6
v_gene: TRBV18
len: 18
CDR3aa: CASSPLGQGGSGANVLTF
CDR3nt: TGTGCCAGCTCACCACTGGGACAGGGCGGCTCTGGGGCCAACGTCCTGACTTTC

abundance: once
d_gene: -
j_gene: TRBJ1-5
v_gene: TRBV6-5
len: 14
CDR3aa: CASSTRESNQPQHF
CDR3nt: TGTGCCAGCAGTACCAGGGAAAGCAATCAGCCCCAGCATTTT

abundance: -
d_gene: -
j_gene: TRBJ2-1
v_gene: TRBV7-3
len: 13
CDR3aa: CASSLEPGNEQFF
CDR3nt: TGTGCCAGCAGCTTAGAACCAGGCAATGAGCAGTTCTTC

abundance: -
d_gene: -
j_gene: TRBJ2-5
v_gene: TRBV25-1
len: 15
CDR3aa: CASSEWVGLQETQYF
CDR3nt: TGTGCCAGCAGTGAATGGGTAGGCCTCCAAGAGACCCAGTACTTC

abundance: -
d_gene: TRBD1
j_gene: TRBJ2-3
v_gene: TRBV7-8
len: 19
CDR3aa: CASSLVTGPGQGILDTQYF
CDR3nt: TGTGCCAGCAGCTTAGTTACTGGGCCCGGACAGGGTATATTGGATACGCAGTATTTT

abundance: -
d_gene: -
j_gene: TRBJ2-1
v_gene: TRBV29-1
len: 11
CDR3aa: CAGTFVNEQFF
CDR3nt: TGCGCCGGGACTTTCGTCAATGAGCAGTTCTTC

abundance: once
d_gene: -
j_gene: TRBJ2-3
v_gene: TRBV5-1
len: 14
CDR3aa: CASSLARVTDTQYF
CDR3nt: TGCGCCAGCAGCTTGGCGAGGGTGACAGATACGCAGTATTTT

abundance: -
d_gene: -
j_gene: TRBJ2-1
v_gene: TRBV19
len: 14
CDR3aa: CASSLASSYNEQFF
CDR3nt: TGTGCCAGCTCTCTAGCTAGCTCCTACAATGAGCAGTTCTTC

abundance: once
d_gene: TRBD2
j_gene: TRBJ2-7
v_gene: TRBV6-5
len: 14
CDR3aa: CASSYQAGGYEQYF
CDR3nt: TGTGCCAGCAGTTACCAGGCGGGGGGCTACGAGCAGTACTTC

abundance: -
d_gene: TRBD2
j_gene: TRBJ2-7
v_gene: TRBV6-6
len: 15
CDR3aa: CASNEPGLGIYEQYF
CDR3nt: TGTGCCAGCAACGAACCTGGACTAGGGATCTACGAGCAGTACTTC

abundance: -
d_gene: -
j_gene: TRBJ1-2
v_gene: TRBV10-3
len: 13
CDR3aa: CAIRRSIRDGYTF
CDR3nt: TGTGCCATCCGTCGGTCCATAAGGGATGGCTACACCTTC

abundance: -
d_gene: -
j_gene: TRBJ2-2
v_gene: TRBV25-1
len: 12
CDR3aa: CASSVGTGELFF
CDR3nt: TGTGCCAGCAGTGTGGGGACCGGGGAGCTGTTTTTT

abundance: -
d_gene: -
j_gene: TRBJ1-2
v_gene: TRBV30
len: 14
CDR3aa: CAWTVRRSDYGYTF
CDR3nt: TGTGCCTGGACTGTGCGGCGATCTGACTATGGTTACACCTTC

abundance: once
d_gene: -
j_gene: TRBJ2-7
v_gene: TRBV18
len: 14
CDR3aa: CASSPPGHLYEQYF
CDR3nt: TGTGCCAGCTCACCGCCGGGACACCTCTACGAGCAGTACTTC

abundance: -
d_gene: -
j_gene: TRBJ2-5
v_gene: TRBV11-3
len: 13
CDR3aa: CASSLDLGETQYF
CDR3nt: TGTGCCAGCAGCTTAGATCTGGGGGAGACCCAGTACTTC

abundance: -
d_gene: -
j_gene: TRBJ1-1
v_gene: TRBV21-1
len: 19
CDR3aa: CASSKAPMPSTGMNTEAFF
CDR3nt: TGTGCCAGCAGCAAAGCGCCCATGCCGTCGACAGGAATGAACACTGAAGCTTTCTTT

abundance: -
d_gene: -
j_gene: TRBJ2-5
v_gene: TRBV5-1
len: 15
CDR3aa: CASSLADRRQETQYF
CDR3nt: TGCGCCAGCAGCTTGGCCGACAGGAGACAAGAGACCCAGTACTTC

abundance: -
d_gene: -
j_gene: TRBJ2-3
v_gene: TRBV5-1
len: 14
CDR3aa: CASSLSGRGDTQYF
CDR3nt: TGCGCCAGCAGCTTGTCAGGACGCGGGGATACGCAGTATTTT

abundance: -
d_gene: -
j_gene: TRBJ2-3
v_gene: TRBV18
len: 15
CDR3aa: CASSLSWDSRLIEYF
CDR3nt: TGTGCCAGCTCACTATCATGGGACTCCCGTTTAATTGAGTATTTT

abundance: -
d_gene: TRBD1
j_gene: TRBJ1-6
v_gene: TRBV28
len: 17
CDR3aa: CASSLSHGQGARSPLHF
CDR3nt: TGTGCCAGCAGTTTATCCCATGGACAGGGGGCCCGATCACCCCTCCACTTT

abundance: -
d_gene: -
j_gene: TRBJ2-3
v_gene: TRBV5-1
len: 15
CDR3aa: CASSFDLASTDTQYF
CDR3nt: TGCGCCAGCAGCTTTGATCTAGCGAGTACAGATACGCAGTATTTT

abundance: -
d_gene: -
j_gene: TRBJ1-4
v_gene: TRBV29-1
len: 14
CDR3aa: CSVSGPQRVEKLFF
CDR3nt: TGCAGCGTTTCCGGACCCCAGAGGGTGGAAAAACTGTTTTTT

abundance: -
d_gene: -
j_gene: TRBJ1-2
v_gene: TRBV23-1
len: 13
CDR3aa: CASSQHGNYGYTF
CDR3nt: TGCGCCAGCAGTCAACACGGTAACTATGGCTACACCTTC

abundance: -
d_gene: -
j_gene: TRBJ2-3
v_gene: TRBV5-1
len: 15
CDR3aa: CASSRTGALTDTQYF
CDR3nt: TGCGCCAGCAGCCGTACGGGAGCCCTCACAGATACGCAGTATTTT

abundance: -
d_gene: -
j_gene: TRBJ1-1
v_gene: TRBV21-1
len: 14
CDR3aa: CASSMIRANTEAFF
CDR3nt: TGTGCCAGCAGCATGATCCGGGCGAACACTGAAGCTTTCTTT

abundance: -
d_gene: TRBD1
j_gene: TRBJ2-1
v_gene: TRBV11-2
len: 15
CDR3aa: CASSLDQGAGNEQFF
CDR3nt: TGTGCCAGCAGCTTAGACCAGGGGGCAGGGAATGAGCAGTTCTTC

abundance: -
d_gene: -
j_gene: TRBJ1-6
v_gene: TRBV5-5
len: 13
CDR3aa: CASSTGPDSPLHF
CDR3nt: TGTGCCAGCAGCACAGGGCCAGATTCACCCCTCCACTTT

abundance: -
d_gene: -
j_gene: TRBJ2-1
v_gene: TRBV11-2
len: 14
CDR3aa: CASSLAGPRAEQFF
CDR3nt: TGTGCCAGCAGCTTAGCAGGCCCCCGGGCTGAGCAGTTCTTC

abundance: -
d_gene: -
j_gene: TRBJ2-3
v_gene: TRBV7-9
len: 16
CDR3aa: CASTPAGPSSTDTQYF
CDR3nt: TGTGCCAGCACCCCAGCAGGCCCCTCTAGCACAGATACGCAGTATTTT

abundance: -
d_gene: -
j_gene: TRBJ1-4
v_gene: TRBV10-2
len: 11
CDR3aa: CASGTAEKLFF
CDR3nt: TGCGCCAGCGGGACCGCGGAAAAACTGTTTTTT

abundance: -
d_gene: TRBD1
j_gene: TRBJ2-7
v_gene: TRBV6-5
len: 13
CDR3aa: CASSRDRVHEQYF
CDR3nt: TGTGCCAGCAGCCGGGACAGGGTTCACGAGCAGTACTTC